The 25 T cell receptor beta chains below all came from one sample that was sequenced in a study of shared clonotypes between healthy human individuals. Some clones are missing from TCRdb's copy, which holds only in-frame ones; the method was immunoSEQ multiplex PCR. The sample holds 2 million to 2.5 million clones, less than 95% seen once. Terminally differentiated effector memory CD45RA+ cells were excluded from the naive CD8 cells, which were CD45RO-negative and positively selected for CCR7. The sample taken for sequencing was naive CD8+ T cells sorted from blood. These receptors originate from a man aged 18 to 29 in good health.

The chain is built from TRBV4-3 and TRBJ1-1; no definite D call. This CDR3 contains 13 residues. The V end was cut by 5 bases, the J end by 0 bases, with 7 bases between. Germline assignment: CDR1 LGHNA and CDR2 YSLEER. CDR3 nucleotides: TGCGCCAGCAGCTACGGGGTGAACACTGAAGCTTTCTTT. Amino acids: CASSYGVNTEAFF.

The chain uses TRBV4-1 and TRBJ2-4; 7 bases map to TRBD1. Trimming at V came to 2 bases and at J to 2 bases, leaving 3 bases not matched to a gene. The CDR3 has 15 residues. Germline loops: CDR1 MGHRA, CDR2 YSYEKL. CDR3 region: CASSQTGAPKNIQYF. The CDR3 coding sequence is TGCGCCAGCAGCCAAACAGGGGCACCCAAAAACATTCAGTACTTC.

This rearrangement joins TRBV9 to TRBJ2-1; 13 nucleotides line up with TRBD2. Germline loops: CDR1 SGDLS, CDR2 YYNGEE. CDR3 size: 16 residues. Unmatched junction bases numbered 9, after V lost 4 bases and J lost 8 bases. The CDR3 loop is CASSPGLAGTLDEQFF. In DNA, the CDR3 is TGTGCCAGCAGCCCGGGACTAGCGGGAACTTTGGATGAGCAGTTCTTC.

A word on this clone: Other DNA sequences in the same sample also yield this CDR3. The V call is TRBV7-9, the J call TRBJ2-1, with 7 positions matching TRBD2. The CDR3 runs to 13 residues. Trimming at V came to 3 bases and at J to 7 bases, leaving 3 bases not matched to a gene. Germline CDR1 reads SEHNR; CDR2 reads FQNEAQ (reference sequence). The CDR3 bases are TGTGCCAGCAGCTTGGGCGGGAGTAATGAGCAGTTCTTC. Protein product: CASSLGGSNEQFF.

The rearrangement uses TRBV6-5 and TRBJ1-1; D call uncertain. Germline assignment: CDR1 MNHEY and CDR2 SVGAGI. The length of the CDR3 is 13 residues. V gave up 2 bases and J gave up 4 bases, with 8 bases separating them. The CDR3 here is CASSYDTSTEAFF. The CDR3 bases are TGTGCCAGCAGTTACGACACTTCCACTGAAGCTTTCTTT.

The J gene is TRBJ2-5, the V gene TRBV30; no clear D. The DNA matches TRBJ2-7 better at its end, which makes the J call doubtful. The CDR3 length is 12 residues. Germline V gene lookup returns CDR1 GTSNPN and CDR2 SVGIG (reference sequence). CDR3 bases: TGTGCCTGGAATGGCAATACCTACGAGCAGTACTTC. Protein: CAWNGNTYEQYF.

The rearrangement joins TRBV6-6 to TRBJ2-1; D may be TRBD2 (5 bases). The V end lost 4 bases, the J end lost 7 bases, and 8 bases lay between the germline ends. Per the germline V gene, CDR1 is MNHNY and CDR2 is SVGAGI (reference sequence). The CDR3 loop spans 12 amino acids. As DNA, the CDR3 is TGTGCCAGCAGTTTGACTATGAATGAGCAGTTCTTC. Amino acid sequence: CASSLTMNEQFF.

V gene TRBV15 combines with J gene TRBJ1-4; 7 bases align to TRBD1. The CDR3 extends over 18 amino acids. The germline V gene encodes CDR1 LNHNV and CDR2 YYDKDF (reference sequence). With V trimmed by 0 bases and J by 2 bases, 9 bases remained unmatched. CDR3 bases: TGTGCCACCAGCAGAGATCCGGGACAGCTCACGACTAATGAAAAACTGTTTTTT. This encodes CATSRDPGQLTTNEKLFF.

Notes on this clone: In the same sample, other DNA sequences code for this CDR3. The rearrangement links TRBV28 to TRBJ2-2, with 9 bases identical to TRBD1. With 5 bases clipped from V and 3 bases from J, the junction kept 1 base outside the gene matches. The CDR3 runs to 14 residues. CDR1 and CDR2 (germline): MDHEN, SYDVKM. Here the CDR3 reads CASSRQGDTGELFF. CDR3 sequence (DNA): TGTGCCAGCAGTCGACAGGGGGACACCGGGGAGCTGTTTTTT.

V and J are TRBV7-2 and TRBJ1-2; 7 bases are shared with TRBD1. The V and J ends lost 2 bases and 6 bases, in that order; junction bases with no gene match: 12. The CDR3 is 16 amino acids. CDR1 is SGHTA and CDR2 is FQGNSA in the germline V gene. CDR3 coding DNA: TGTGCCAGCAGCTTATGGGCAGGGGGTGATCAAGATGGCTACACCTTC. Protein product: CASSLWAGGDQDGYTF.

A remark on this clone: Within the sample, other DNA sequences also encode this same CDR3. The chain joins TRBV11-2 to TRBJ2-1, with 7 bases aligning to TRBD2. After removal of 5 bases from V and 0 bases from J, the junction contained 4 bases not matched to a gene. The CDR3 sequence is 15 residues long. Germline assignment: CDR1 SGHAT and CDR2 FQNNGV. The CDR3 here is CASSGGGSSYNEQFF. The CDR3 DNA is TGTGCCAGCAGCGGCGGCGGGAGCTCCTACAATGAGCAGTTCTTC.

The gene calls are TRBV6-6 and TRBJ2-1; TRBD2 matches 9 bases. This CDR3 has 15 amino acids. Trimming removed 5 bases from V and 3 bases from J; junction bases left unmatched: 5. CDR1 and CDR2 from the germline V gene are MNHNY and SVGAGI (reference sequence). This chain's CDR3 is CASSKREVVYNEQFF. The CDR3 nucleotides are TGTGCCAGCAGTAAGCGGGAGGTGGTCTACAATGAGCAGTTCTTC.

The CDR3 coding sequence is TGTGCCAGCAGCCACGGGACTAGCGGCCACTACGAGCAGTACTTC. Amino acids: CASSHGTSGHYEQYF. V and J are TRBV11-2 and TRBJ2-7; 11 positions agree with TRBD2. The V and J ends lost 5 bases and 3 bases, in that order; junction bases with no gene match: 6. The germline V gene has CDR1 SGHAT and CDR2 FQNNGV. This CDR3 is built from 15 residues.

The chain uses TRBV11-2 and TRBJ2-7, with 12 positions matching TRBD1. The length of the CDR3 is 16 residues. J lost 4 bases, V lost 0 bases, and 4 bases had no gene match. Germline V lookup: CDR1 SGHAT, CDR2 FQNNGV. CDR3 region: CASSLDGTGGVYEQYF. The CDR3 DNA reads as TGTGCCAGCAGCTTAGACGGGACAGGGGGCGTGTACGAGCAGTACTTC. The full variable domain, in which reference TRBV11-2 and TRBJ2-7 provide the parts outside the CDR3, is EAGVAQSPRYKIIEKRQSVAFWCNPISGHATLYWYQQILGQGPKLLIQFQNNGVVDDSQLPKDRFSAERLKGVDSTLKIQPAKLEDSAVYLCASSLDGTGGVYEQYFGPGTRLTVT.

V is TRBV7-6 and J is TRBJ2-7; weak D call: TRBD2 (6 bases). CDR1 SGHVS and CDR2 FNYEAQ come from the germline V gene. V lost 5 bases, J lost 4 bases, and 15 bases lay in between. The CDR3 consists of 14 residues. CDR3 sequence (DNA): TGTGCCAGCAGCCGTGGAGGGCCCGGGTACGAGCAGTACTTC. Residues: CASSRGGPGYEQYF.

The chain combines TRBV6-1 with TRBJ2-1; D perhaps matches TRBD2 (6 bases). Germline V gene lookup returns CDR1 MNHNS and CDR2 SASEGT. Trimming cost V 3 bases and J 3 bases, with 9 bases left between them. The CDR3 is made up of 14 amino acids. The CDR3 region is CASSEGGGYNEQFF. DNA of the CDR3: TGTGCCAGCAGTGAGGGGGGAGGCTACAATGAGCAGTTCTTC.

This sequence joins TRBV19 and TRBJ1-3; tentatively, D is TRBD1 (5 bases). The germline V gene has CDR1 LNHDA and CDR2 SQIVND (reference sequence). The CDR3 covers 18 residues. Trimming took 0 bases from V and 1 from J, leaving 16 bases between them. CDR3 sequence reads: CASSIDLGEGLSGNTIYF. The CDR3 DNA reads TGTGCCAGTAGTATAGATCTTGGAGAGGGACTTTCTGGAAACACCATATATTTT.

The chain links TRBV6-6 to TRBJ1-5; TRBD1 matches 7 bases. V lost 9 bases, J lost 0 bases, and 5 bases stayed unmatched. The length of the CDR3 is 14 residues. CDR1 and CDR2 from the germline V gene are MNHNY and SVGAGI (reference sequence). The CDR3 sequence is CASMTGNSNQPQHF. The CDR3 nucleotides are TGTGCCAGTATGACAGGGAATAGCAATCAGCCCCAGCATTTT.

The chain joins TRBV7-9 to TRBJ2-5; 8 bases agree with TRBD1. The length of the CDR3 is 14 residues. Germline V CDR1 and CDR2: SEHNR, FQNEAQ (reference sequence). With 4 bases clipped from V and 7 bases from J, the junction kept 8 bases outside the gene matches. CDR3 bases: TGTGCCAGCAGCTCTGGACAGGGCCAGGGGACCCAGTACTTC. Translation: CASSSGQGQGTQYF.

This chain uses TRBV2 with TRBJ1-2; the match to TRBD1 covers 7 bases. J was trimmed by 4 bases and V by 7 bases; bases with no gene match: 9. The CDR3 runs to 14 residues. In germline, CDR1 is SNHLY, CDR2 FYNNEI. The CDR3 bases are TGTGCCAGCACCTCTCCCGGGACAGCCTATGGCTACACCTTC. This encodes CASTSPGTAYGYTF.

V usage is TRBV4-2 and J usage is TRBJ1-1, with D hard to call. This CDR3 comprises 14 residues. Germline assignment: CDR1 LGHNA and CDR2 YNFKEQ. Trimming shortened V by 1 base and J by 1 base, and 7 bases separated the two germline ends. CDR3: CASSQVLGNTEAFF. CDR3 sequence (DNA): TGTGCCAGCAGCCAAGTATTGGGGAACACTGAAGCTTTCTTT.

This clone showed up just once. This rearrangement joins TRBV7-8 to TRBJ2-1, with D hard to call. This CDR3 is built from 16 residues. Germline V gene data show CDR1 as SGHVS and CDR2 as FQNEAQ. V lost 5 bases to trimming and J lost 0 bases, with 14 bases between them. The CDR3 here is CASSRRPEGSYNEQFF. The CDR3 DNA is TGTGCCAGCAGCCGAAGACCAGAAGGCTCCTACAATGAGCAGTTCTTC.

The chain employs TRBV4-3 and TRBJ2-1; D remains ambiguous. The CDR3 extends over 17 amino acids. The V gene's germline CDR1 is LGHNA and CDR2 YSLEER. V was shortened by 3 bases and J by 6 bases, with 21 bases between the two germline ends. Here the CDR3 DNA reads TGCGCCAGCAGCCACGATGGAGACGGTGTCCCCGGCAATGAGCAGTTCTTC. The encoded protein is CASSHDGDGVPGNEQFF.

The CDR3 reads CASSYGSGFETEAFF. DNA of the CDR3: TGTGCCAGCAGTTACGGTTCGGGTTTCGAGACTGAAGCTTTCTTT. This rearrangement joins TRBV6-5 to TRBJ1-1; D call uncertain. The V end was cut by 2 bases, the J end by 5 bases, with 15 bases between. The germline V gene encodes CDR1 MNHEY and CDR2 SVGAGI. The CDR3 runs 15 residues.

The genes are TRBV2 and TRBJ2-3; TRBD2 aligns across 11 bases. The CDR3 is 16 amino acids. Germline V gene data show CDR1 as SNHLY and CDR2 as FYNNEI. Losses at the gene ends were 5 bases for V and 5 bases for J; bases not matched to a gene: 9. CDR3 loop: CASSLLAGGQGDTQYF. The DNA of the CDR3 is TGTGCCAGCAGTCTTTTAGCGGGAGGGCAGGGAGATACGCAGTATTTT.